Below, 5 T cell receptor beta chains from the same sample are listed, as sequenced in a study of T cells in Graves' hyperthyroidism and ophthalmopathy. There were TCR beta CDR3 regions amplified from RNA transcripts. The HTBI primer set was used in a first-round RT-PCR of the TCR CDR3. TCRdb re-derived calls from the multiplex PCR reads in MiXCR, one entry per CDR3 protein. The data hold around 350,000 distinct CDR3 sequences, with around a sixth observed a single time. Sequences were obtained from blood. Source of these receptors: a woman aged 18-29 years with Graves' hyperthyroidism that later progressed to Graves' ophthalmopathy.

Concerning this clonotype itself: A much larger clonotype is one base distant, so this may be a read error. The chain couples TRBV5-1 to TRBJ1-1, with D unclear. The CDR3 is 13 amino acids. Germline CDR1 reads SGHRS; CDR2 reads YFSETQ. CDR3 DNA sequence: TGCGCCAGCAGCTTGGGGGAGAGCACTGGAGCTTTCTTT. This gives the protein CASSLGESTGAFF.

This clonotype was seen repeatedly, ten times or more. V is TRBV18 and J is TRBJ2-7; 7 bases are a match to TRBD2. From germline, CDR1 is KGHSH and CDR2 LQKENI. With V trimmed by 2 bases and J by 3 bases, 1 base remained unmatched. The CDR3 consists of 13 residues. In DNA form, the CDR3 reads TGTGCCAGCTCACCAGGACTAGACTACGAGCAGTACTTC. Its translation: CASSPGLDYEQYF. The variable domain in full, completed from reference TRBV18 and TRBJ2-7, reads NAGVMQNPRHLVRRRGQEARLRCSPMKGHSHVYWYRQLPEEGLKFMVYLQKENIIDESGMPKERFSAEFPKEGPSILRIQQVVRGDSAAYFCASSPGLDYEQYFGPGTRLTVT.

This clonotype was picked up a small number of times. The CDR3 DNA is TGTGCCAGCAGTCAGAGGACAGGGAACGGGACTCTCACAGATACGCAGTATTTT. This sequence encodes CASSQRTGNGTLTDTQYF. The chain links TRBV6-1 to TRBJ2-3, with 8 positions matching TRBD1. The CDR3 contains 18 residues. Germline-derived CDR1 and CDR2 are MNHNS and SASEGT. V trimming: 5 bases; J trimming: 2 bases; junction bases outside the gene matches: 15.

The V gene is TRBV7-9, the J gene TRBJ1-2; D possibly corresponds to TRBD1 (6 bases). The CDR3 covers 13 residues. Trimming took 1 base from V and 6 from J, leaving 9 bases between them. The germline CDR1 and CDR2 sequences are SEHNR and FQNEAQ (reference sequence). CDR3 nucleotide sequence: TGTGCCAGCAGCTTAGGAGGGGGGCATGGCTACACCTTC. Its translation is CASSLGGGHGYTF.

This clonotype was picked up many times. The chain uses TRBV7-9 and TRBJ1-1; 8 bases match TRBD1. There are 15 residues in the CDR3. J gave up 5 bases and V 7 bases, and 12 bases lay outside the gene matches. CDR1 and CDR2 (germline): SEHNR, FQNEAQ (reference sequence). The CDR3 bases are TGTGCCAGCACCCCCAGCCAGGGGGCGCAAACTGAAGCTTTCTTT. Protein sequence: CASTPSQGAQTEAFF.